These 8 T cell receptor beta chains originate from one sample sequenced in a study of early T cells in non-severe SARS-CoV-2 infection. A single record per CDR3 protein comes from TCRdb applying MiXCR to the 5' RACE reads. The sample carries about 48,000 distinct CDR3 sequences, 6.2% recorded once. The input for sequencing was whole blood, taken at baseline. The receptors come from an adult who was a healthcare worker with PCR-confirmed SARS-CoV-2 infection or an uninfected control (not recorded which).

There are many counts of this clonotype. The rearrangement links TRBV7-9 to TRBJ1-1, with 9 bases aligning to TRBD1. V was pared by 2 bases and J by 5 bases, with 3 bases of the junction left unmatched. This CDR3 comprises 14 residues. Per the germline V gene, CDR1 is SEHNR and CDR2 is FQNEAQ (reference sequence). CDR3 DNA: TGTGCCAGCAGCTTAACAGGGGGCGGAACTGAAGCTTTCTTT. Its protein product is CASSLTGGGTEAFF.

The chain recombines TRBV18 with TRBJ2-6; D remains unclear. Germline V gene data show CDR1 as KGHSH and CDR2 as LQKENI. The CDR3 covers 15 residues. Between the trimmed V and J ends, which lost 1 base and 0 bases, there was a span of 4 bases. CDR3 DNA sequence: TGTGCCAGCTCACCACTCCCCTCTGGGGCCAACGTCCTGACTTTC. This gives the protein CASSPLPSGANVLTF.

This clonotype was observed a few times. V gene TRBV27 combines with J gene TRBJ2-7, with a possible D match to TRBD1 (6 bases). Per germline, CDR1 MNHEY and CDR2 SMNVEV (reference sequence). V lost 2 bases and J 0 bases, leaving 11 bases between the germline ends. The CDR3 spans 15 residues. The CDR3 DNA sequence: TGTGCCAGCAGTTTAGAGGGGGAGAACTCCTACGAGCAGTACTTC. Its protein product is CASSLEGENSYEQYF.

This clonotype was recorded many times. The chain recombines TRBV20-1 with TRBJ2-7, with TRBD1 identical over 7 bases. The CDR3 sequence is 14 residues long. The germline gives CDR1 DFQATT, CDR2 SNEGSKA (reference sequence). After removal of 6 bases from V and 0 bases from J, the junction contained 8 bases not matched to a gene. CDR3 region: CSARTGHSSYEQYF. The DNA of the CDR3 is TGCAGTGCAAGGACAGGCCATAGCTCCTACGAGCAGTACTTC.

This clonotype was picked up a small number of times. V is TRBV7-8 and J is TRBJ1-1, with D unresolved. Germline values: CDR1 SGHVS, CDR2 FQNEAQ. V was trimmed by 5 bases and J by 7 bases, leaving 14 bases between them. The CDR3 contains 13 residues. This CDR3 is CASSLTRAFEAFF. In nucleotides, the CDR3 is TGTGCCAGCAGCCTCACCCGGGCATTTGAAGCTTTCTTT. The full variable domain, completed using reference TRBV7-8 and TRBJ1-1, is GAGVSQSPRYKVAKRGQDVALRCDPISGHVSLFWYQQALGQGPEFLTYFQNEAQLDKSGLPSDRFFAERPEGSVSTLKIQRTQQEDSAVYLCASSLTRAFEAFFGQGTRLTVV.

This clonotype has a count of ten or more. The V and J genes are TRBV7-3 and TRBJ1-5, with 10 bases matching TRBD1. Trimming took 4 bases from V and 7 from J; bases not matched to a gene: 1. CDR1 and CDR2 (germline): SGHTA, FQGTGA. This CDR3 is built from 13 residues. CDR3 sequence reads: CASSWDRGQPQHF. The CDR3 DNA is TGTGCCAGCAGCTGGGACAGGGGACAGCCCCAGCATTTT.

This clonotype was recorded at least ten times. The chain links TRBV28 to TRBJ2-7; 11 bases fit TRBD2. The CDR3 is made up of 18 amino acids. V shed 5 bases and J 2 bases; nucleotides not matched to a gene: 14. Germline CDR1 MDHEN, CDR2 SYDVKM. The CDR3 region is CASSLRLAGGDSAYEQYF. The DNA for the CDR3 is TGTGCCAGCAGTCTTCGCCTAGCGGGAGGCGACTCCGCCTACGAGCAGTACTTC.

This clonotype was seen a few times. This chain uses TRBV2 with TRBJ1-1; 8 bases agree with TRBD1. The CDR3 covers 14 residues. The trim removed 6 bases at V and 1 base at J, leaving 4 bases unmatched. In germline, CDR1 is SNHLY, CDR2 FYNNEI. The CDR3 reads CASRPGGANTEAFF. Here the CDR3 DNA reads TGTGCCAGCAGGCCAGGGGGCGCGAACACTGAAGCTTTCTTT.